This entry is about one T cell receptor beta chain. The data stem from a study of blood T cell repertoires in COVID-19. About the research overall: Some COVID-19 samples were acute and others convalescent; all came from the United States, Italy and Spain.

The CDR3 length is 16 residues. The V end was cut by 1 base, the J end by 2 bases, with 11 bases between. CDR1 SGHVS and CDR2 FQNEAQ come from the germline V gene. Authors' analysis steps: It was from reference gene primer amplification that nucleated cell counts were estimated. Sequenced by immunoSEQ multiplex PCR; TCRdb stores in-frame clones only, minus some. V, J and clone size derive from that table, while D and trimming were established from the DNA sequence. The table has over 100,000 clones, around 82% seen once. The sequence derives from a man in his 60s with acute or convalescent COVID-19. The gene calls are TRBV7-8 and TRBJ2-2; D is unclear. Source material: peripheral blood. CDR3 in amino acids: CASSLGVGLNTGELFF. CDR3 sequence (DNA): TGTGCCAGCAGCTTAGGTGTGGGCCTTAACACCGGGGAGCTGTTTTTT. The entire variable domain, with the rest obtained from reference TRBV7-8 and TRBJ2-2, is as follows: GAGVSQSPRYKVAKRGQDVALRCDPISGHVSLFWYQQALGQGPEFLTYFQNEAQLDKSGLPSDRFFAERPEGSVSTLKIQRTQQEDSAVYLCASSLGVGLNTGELFFGEGSRLTVL.